The rows below give T cell receptor beta chains drawn from one sample of a study of shared clonotypes between healthy human individuals. Only in-frame clones appear in the TCRdb table, and some are missing; sequencing was by immunoSEQ multiplex PCR. This table holds approximately 2.5 million clones, approximately 94% found once. Sequenced: naive CD4+ T cells from PBMCs. The receptors stem from a man in his late teens or twenties in good health. Some clones in this sample may be carry-over from other donors' samples. CDR3s leave out the opening cysteine and the closing phenylalanine or tryptophan. Each record gives: V gene, J gene, CDR3 protein.

V gene: TRBV6-1; J gene: TRBJ2-5; CDR3 protein: ASSLGTGRETQY
V gene: TRBV19; J gene: TRBJ2-1; CDR3 protein: ASQRLAGTVITEQF
V gene: TRBV30; J gene: TRBJ1-1; CDR3 protein: ASERNTEAF
V gene: TRBV4-3; J gene: TRBJ2-7; CDR3 protein: ASSKQGKGSYEQY
V gene: TRBV7-7; J gene: TRBJ2-5; CDR3 protein: ASSPTQETQY
V gene: TRBV28; J gene: TRBJ1-4; CDR3 protein: ASSLVGPNEKLF
V gene: TRBV28; J gene: TRBJ2-2; CDR3 protein: ASREGGRASGELF
V gene: TRBV7-6; J gene: TRBJ2-3; CDR3 protein: ASSLPAGATDTQY
V gene: TRBV7-2; J gene: TRBJ2-7; CDR3 protein: ASSPSSGTYEQY
V gene: TRBV18; J gene: TRBJ2-5; CDR3 protein: ASSPTSGQETQY
V gene: TRBV18; J gene: TRBJ2-7; CDR3 protein: ASSLRDRGGYEQY
V gene: TRBV7-7; J gene: TRBJ1-4; CDR3 protein: ASSSGQSSNEKLF
V gene: TRBV16; J gene: TRBJ1-5; CDR3 protein: ASRERQYNQPQH
V gene: TRBV7-9; J gene: TRBJ2-3; CDR3 protein: ASSLDRDRSTDTQY
V gene: TRBV27; J gene: TRBJ1-1; CDR3 protein: ASSFLGAGDTEAF
V gene: TRBV4-3; J gene: TRBJ2-2; CDR3 protein: ASSQGAQARAGELF
V gene: TRBV14; J gene: TRBJ2-5; CDR3 protein: ASSQAPSGRGRETQY
V gene: TRBV10-1; J gene: TRBJ2-3; CDR3 protein: ASSATGTGRTDTQY
V gene: TRBV5-1; J gene: TRBJ2-5; CDR3 protein: ASSLGQPKETQY
V gene: TRBV18; J gene: TRBJ2-7; CDR3 protein: ASSPGVVIAGSAYEQY
V gene: TRBV7-3; J gene: TRBJ2-7; CDR3 protein: ASSLTSGGPYEQY
V gene: TRBV9; J gene: TRBJ2-7; CDR3 protein: ASSVGPPGAYEQY
V gene: TRBV15; J gene: TRBJ2-2; CDR3 protein: ATSRDRIGELF
V gene: TRBV4-1; J gene: TRBJ2-7; CDR3 protein: ASSARLAGVGEQY
V gene: TRBV6-1; J gene: TRBJ2-7; CDR3 protein: ASSSQGQGHEQY
V gene: TRBV5-1; J gene: TRBJ2-7; CDR3 protein: ASSLGVVGSSYEQY
V gene: TRBV4-2; J gene: TRBJ1-1; CDR3 protein: ASSQQVHRGGNTEAF
V gene: TRBV7-9; J gene: TRBJ2-5; CDR3 protein: ASSLMTQRFLQETQY
V gene: TRBV28; J gene: TRBJ2-7; CDR3 protein: ASSFPEWEGASYEQY
V gene: TRBV28; J gene: TRBJ1-4; CDR3 protein: ASSSQGGKLF
V gene: TRBV28; J gene: TRBJ2-2; CDR3 protein: ASSFMAAVLGELF
V gene: TRBV19; J gene: TRBJ2-3; CDR3 protein: ASSSSPDTQY
V gene: TRBV25-1; J gene: TRBJ2-1; CDR3 protein: ASSKAGAPDNEQF
V gene: TRBV28; J gene: TRBJ1-1; CDR3 protein: ASTLLMNTEAF
V gene: TRBV15; J gene: TRBJ1-2; CDR3 protein: ATTRTGENYGYT
V gene: TRBV6-1; J gene: TRBJ1-5; CDR3 protein: ASTPGEIRGPQH
V gene: TRBV30; J gene: TRBJ2-2; CDR3 protein: AWRGRGMERPGELF
V gene: TRBV6-6; J gene: TRBJ1-5; CDR3 protein: ASSRQGYQPQH
V gene: TRBV19; J gene: TRBJ1-5; CDR3 protein: ASRPTGLRQPQH
V gene: TRBV13; J gene: TRBJ1-5; CDR3 protein: ASSLVRGAQH
V gene: TRBV5-4; J gene: TRBJ1-2; CDR3 protein: ASSFPQGADGYT
V gene: TRBV2; J gene: TRBJ1-6; CDR3 protein: ASQLTGNSPLH
V gene: TRBV7-3; J gene: TRBJ2-1; CDR3 protein: ASSLLGDEQF